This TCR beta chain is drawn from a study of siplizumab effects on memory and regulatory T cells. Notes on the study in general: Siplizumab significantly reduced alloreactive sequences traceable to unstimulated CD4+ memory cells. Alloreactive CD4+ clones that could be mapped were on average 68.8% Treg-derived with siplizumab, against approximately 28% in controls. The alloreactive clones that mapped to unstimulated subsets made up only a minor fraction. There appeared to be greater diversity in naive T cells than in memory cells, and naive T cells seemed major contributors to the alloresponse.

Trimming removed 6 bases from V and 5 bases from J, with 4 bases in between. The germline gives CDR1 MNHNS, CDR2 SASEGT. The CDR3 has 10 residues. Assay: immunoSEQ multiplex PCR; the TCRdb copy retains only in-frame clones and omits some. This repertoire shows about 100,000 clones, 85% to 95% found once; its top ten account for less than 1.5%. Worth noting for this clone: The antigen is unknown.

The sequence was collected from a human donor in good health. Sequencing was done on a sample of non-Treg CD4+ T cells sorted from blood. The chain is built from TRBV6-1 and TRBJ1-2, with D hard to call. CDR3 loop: CASSEYGYTF. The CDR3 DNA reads TGTGCCAGCAGCGAGTATGGCTACACCTTC.